This T cell receptor (beta chain) was identified in a study of blood T cell repertoires in COVID-19. Those enrolled, adults aged about 18 to 89 years, came from around 25 US areas. CDR3 length: 16 residues. V shed 3 bases and J shed 6 bases, with 20 bases lying between them. Germline CDR1 GTSNPN, CDR2 SVGIG (reference sequence). Sequenced by immunoSEQ multiplex PCR; TCRdb stores in-frame clones only, minus some. The data show roughly 340,000 clones, with more than 70% seen just once and roughly 2% held by the top ten. The TCR originated in a man aged 40-49 years in a cohort exposed to, infected with or recovered from COVID-19 (not recorded which). The material sequenced was PBMCs or T cells enriched from blood (not recorded which). The chain couples TRBV30 to TRBJ1-4, with D possibly matching TRBD1 (5 bases). In DNA form, the CDR3 reads TGTGCCTGGAGCCCATCCGACAGAAAACTATATGAAAAACTGTTTTTT. Its translation is CAWSPSDRKLYEKLFF.